These 14 T cell receptor beta chains originate from one sample sequenced in a study of metastatic and nonmetastatic thyroid tumors. TCRdb used MiXCR to call clones anew from the PCR reads. The sample lists approximately 65,000 clones, 4% to 5% seen once, with 20% to 25% in the top ten. Every patient underwent thyroid surgery untreated. The sample taken for sequencing was blood. Receptors were obtained from a female donor with papillary thyroid cancer or a benign thyroid nodule (not recorded which). Some clones in this sample may be carry-over from other donors' samples.

This clone was picked up many times. The CDR3 spells CASSEVADSTGELFF. CDR3 DNA sequence: TGCGCCAGCAGTGAGGTTGCGGATTCCACCGGGGAGCTGTTTTTT. The genes are TRBV10-2 and TRBJ2-2; no reliable D call. V was pared by 2 bases and J by 4 bases, with 11 bases between. This CDR3 region has 15 residues. The germline V gene encodes CDR1 WSHSY and CDR2 SAAADI.

This clone was seen only a few times. The chain is built from TRBV10-2 and TRBJ1-6; unclear D gene. This CDR3 has 14 residues. V was clipped by 6 bases and J by 5 bases, with 11 bases between them. The germline gives CDR1 WSHSY, CDR2 SAAADI. The CDR3 loop is CASRLGDNNSPLHF. The DNA for the CDR3 is TGCGCCAGCAGGTTGGGAGACAATAATTCACCCCTCCACTTT.

This clone was observed at least ten times. This chain uses TRBV27 with TRBJ2-4; D is undetermined. V was trimmed by 5 bases and J by 9 bases, leaving 14 bases between them. There are 13 residues in the CDR3. Germline V lookup: CDR1 MNHEY, CDR2 SMNVEV (reference sequence). This CDR3 is CASSPHLGVIQYF. DNA of the CDR3: TGTGCCAGCAGTCCCCACCTAGGAGTCATTCAGTACTTC.

This clone was counted many times. The J gene is TRBJ1-1, the V gene TRBV5-1; TRBD1 agrees at 7 bases. Germline V lookup: CDR1 SGHRS, CDR2 YFSETQ. Trimming at V came to 0 bases and at J to 6 bases, leaving 8 bases not matched to a gene. There are 15 residues in the CDR3. The CDR3 loop is CASSLGAGGRAEAFF. The DNA of the CDR3 is TGCGCCAGCAGCTTGGGGGCAGGGGGTCGAGCTGAAGCTTTCTTT.

The chain uses TRBV4-2 and TRBJ1-1; D is perhaps TRBD1 (5 bases). V was cut by 3 bases and J by 6 bases, with 14 bases left in between. The CDR3 is made up of 14 amino acids. Germline CDR1 LGHNA, CDR2 YNFKEQ. This CDR3 is CASSQGHLAAEAFF. In nucleotides, the CDR3 is TGTGCCAGCAGCCAGGGGCATCTGGCTGCTGAAGCTTTCTTT.

Points on this clone: A much larger clone sits a single nucleotide away, making a read error possible. Other DNA sequences in this sample translate to the same CDR3. The V gene is TRBV18, the J gene TRBJ1-2; D is unclear. CDR3 size: 14 residues. Germline V gene data show CDR1 as KGHSH and CDR2 as LQKENI. The CDR3: CASPPGSLAYGYTF. Written as DNA, the CDR3 is TGTGCCAGCCCACCGGGAAGCCTCGCCTATGGCTACACCTTC. The whole variable domain, filled in from reference TRBV18 and TRBJ1-2, reads NAGVMQNPRHLVRRRGQEARLRCSPMKGHSHVYWYRQLPEEGLKFMVYLQKENIIDESGMPKERFSAEFPKEGPSILRIQQVVRGDSAAYFCASPPGSLAYGYTFGSGTRLTVV.

In its sample, this clone was seen many times. The V call is TRBV5-8, the J call TRBJ1-1; D possibly corresponds to TRBD1 (6 bases). The CDR3 has 14 amino acids. Trimming shortened V by 6 bases and J by 0 bases, and 12 bases separated the two germline ends. Germline V gene lookup returns CDR1 SGHTS and CDR2 YDEGEE. CDR3 loop: CASNKGVMNTEAFF. The CDR3 region has the DNA TGTGCCAGCAACAAGGGGGTGATGAACACTGAAGCTTTCTTT.

This clone was counted ten times or more. The chain has TRBV19 and TRBJ2-1, with 9 bases identical to TRBD2. The length of the CDR3 is 15 residues. V gave up 0 bases and J gave up 3 bases; unmatched junction bases: 0. Germline values: CDR1 LNHDA, CDR2 SQIVND (reference sequence). CDR3 loop: CASSIDSGSYNEQFF. CDR3 in DNA: TGTGCCAGTAGTATAGATAGCGGGAGCTACAATGAGCAGTTCTTC.

The sample holds many counts of this clone. This sequence joins TRBV6-1 and TRBJ2-7; D perhaps matches TRBD1 (6 bases). Germline CDR1 MNHNS, CDR2 SASEGT. Trimming took 6 bases from V and 0 from J, leaving 15 bases between them. The CDR3 contains 15 residues. DNA of the CDR3: TGTGCCAGCAGGACACAGGGTCCCAACTCCTACGAGCAGTACTTC. Its translation: CASRTQGPNSYEQYF.

The sample holds many counts of this clone. The rearrangement joins TRBV27 to TRBJ1-2; D ambiguous. V was pared by 8 bases and J by 1 base, with 17 bases between. The germline gives CDR1 MNHEY, CDR2 SMNVEV (reference sequence). The CDR3 has 15 amino acids. The CDR3 loop is CASGPSTSNNYGYTF. In DNA form, the CDR3 reads TGTGCCAGCGGTCCTAGTACCTCCAATAACTATGGCTACACCTTC.

This clone qualifies as medium-sized. The CDR3 DNA sequence: TGTGCCAGCATCAGCGGGGGGTACTCTGGAAACACCATATATTTT. Its protein product is CASISGGYSGNTIYF. This chain connects TRBV7-9 to TRBJ1-3, with D possibly matching TRBD1 (5 bases). Looked up from germline, CDR1 is SEHNR and CDR2 is FQNEAQ (reference sequence). V was cut by 7 bases and J by 0 bases, with 13 bases left in between. There are 15 residues in the CDR3.

V and J are TRBV11-2 and TRBJ2-1, with a tentative D call TRBD2 (5 bases). There are 15 residues in the CDR3. Germline V gene sequence: CDR1 SGHAT, CDR2 FQNNGV. Trimming removed 6 bases at V and 5 bases at J, with 17 bases between. The CDR3 DNA sequence: TGTGCCAGCAGTTACTCGAGCGGAGTCAACAATGAGCAGTTCTTC. Protein sequence: CASSYSSGVNNEQFF.

This clone was seen more than once but under ten times. The rearrangement links TRBV10-1 to TRBJ1-1; the D gene is possibly TRBD1 (6 bases). The CDR3 covers 13 residues. Germline V gene data show CDR1 as WNHNN and CDR2 as SYGVQD (reference sequence). V was pared by 6 bases and J by 1 base, with 9 bases between. The CDR3 region is CASRGGQNTEAFF. As DNA, the CDR3 is TGCGCCAGCAGGGGGGGACAGAACACTGAAGCTTTCTTT.

This clone has ten or more counts. The V and J genes are TRBV19 and TRBJ2-1, with 7 nucleotides matching TRBD1. This CDR3 has 14 amino acids. CDR1 and CDR2 from the germline V gene are LNHDA and SQIVND (reference sequence). The J segment lost 6 bases and the V segment lost 6 bases, leaving 8 bases of the junction unmatched. CDR3: CASSPRQGPNEQFF. For the CDR3, the DNA is TGTGCCAGTAGCCCAAGACAGGGCCCCAATGAGCAGTTCTTC.